This TCR beta chain is from a study of T cells in Graves' hyperthyroidism and ophthalmopathy. Points from the study as a whole: Patients with ophthalmopathy were separated from those with stable hyperthyroidism by a 13 V-J model. The model made its ophthalmopathy prediction, and onset followed a median around 6.9 months later.

This clonotype was seen at least ten times. Its antigen is not known. Stable disease denoted Graves' hyperthyroidism without ophthalmopathy progression within 18 months. V shed 6 bases, J shed 0 bases, and the junction held 6 bases outside the gene matches. The germline CDR1 and CDR2 sequences are DFQATT and SNEGSKA (reference sequence). This CDR3 is built from 15 residues. TCR beta CDR3 regions were amplified from RNA. HTBI primers were used for first-round RT-PCR of the TCR CDR3. One entry per CDR3 protein, called by TCRdb with MiXCR from the multiplex PCR reads. The sample lists roughly 700,000 distinct CDR3 sequences, roughly 17% occurring once.

This TCR derives from a man aged 45 to 65 with Graves' hyperthyroidism. This rearrangement joins TRBV20-1 to TRBJ2-3, with TRBD2 matching over 10 bases. The sample was blood. This CDR3 reads CSALAGASSTDTQYF. The CDR3 DNA reads as TGCAGTGCCCTAGCGGGGGCTTCTAGCACAGATACGCAGTATTTT.